The rows below give T cell receptor beta chains drawn from one sample of a study of OX40 agonist ivuxolimab in advanced cancers. Sequenced by immunoSEQ multiplex PCR; TCRdb stores in-frame clones only, minus some. The sample comprises about 83,000 clones, roughly 83% of which are singletons, and less than 9.5% rests with the top ten. The sequences come from CD4+ or CD8+ T cells sorted from blood, collected in a trial of the OX40 agonist ivuxolimab. All receptors come from an adult with an advanced solid tumor such as melanoma, head and neck, liver or kidney cancer. Each CDR3 is given with its conserved first and last residue. The order of the fields is V gene, D gene, clone size, J gene, CDR3 DNA, CDR3 protein. A D gene is named only where the DNA matches it firmly. Part of the rows lack a size; the others show once, few, many or a class for expanded clones.

>TRBV7-9|NA|NA|TRBJ1-1
TGTGCCAGCAGCTTTGTGGGGCATAATGAAGCTTTCTTT
CASSFVGHNEAFF
>TRBV4-2|TRBD1|NA|TRBJ2-7
TGTGCCAGCAGCCAAGAGACCGGGACAGGGGGCTACGAGCAGTACTTC
CASSQETGTGGYEQYF
>TRBV6-1|TRBD1|once|TRBJ1-2
TGTGCCAGCACCCAAAGGGACAGCACTAACTATGGCTACACCTTC
CASTQRDSTNYGYTF
>TRBV14|NA|NA|TRBJ2-5
TGTGCCAGCAGCCCTCGAGTTAGGGAGACCCAGTACTTC
CASSPRVRETQYF
>TRBV10-3|TRBD2|NA|TRBJ2-1
TGTGCCACCCGGGGGGGGGTTATCGATGAGCAGTTCTTC
CATRGGVIDEQFF
>TRBV5-1|TRBD1|medium-sized|TRBJ2-6
TGCGCCAGCAGCCCCGGGACAGGAATTTACGGGGCCAACGTCCTGACTTTC
CASSPGTGIYGANVLTF
>TRBV6-5|NA|once|TRBJ1-6
TGTGCCAGCAGTTACCTGGTTTGGTCACCCCTCCACTTT
CASSYLVWSPLHF
>TRBV25-1|NA|NA|TRBJ1-1
TGTGCCAGCAGTGAGCAGGGCTGGGGGAACACTGAAGCTTTCTTT
CASSEQGWGNTEAFF
>TRBV6-6|TRBD2|NA|TRBJ2-2
TGTGCCAGCAGAACAAGCGGGACGAACACCGGGGAGCTGTTTTTT
CASRTSGTNTGELFF
>TRBV10-1|TRBD1|NA|TRBJ1-1
TGCGCCAGCAGCCCGGACAGGGATAATACTGAAGCTTTCTTT
CASSPDRDNTEAFF
>TRBV18|TRBD2|NA|TRBJ2-7
TGTGCCAGCTCACGAACTAGCGGCGACTCCTACGAGCAGTACTTC
CASSRTSGDSYEQYF
>TRBV7-9|TRBD1|NA|TRBJ1-6
TGTGCCAGCAGCGTTCCGACAGGGAGCCTGAGCTCCTATAATTCACCCCTCCACTTT
CASSVPTGSLSSYNSPLHF
>TRBV7-9|NA|NA|TRBJ1-3
TGTGCCAGCAGCTTAGATGGGCCTCCTGGAAACACCATATATTTT
CASSLDGPPGNTIYF
>TRBV6-1|NA|NA|TRBJ1-2
TGTGCCAGCAGACACGACAGGCCCTCTATTGGCTACACCTTC
CASRHDRPSIGYTF
>TRBV10-3|NA|few|TRBJ2-1
TGTGCCATCAGAAGACCCGGTACCAATAGAAGCTCCTACAATGAGCAGTTCTTC
CAIRRPGTNRSSYNEQFF
>TRBV5-1|NA|NA|TRBJ2-5
TGCGCCAGCAGCCCGGTCGGCGCGAACCAAGAGACCCAGTACTTC
CASSPVGANQETQYF
>TRBV14|TRBD2|NA|TRBJ2-1
TGTGCCAGCAGCCAAGGGTATGCTGGCGGGAGGTCCTTTGATGAGCAGTTCTTC
CASSQGYAGGRSFDEQFF
>TRBV27|NA|NA|TRBJ2-3
TGTGCCAGCAGCCCCCGTACCGTCACAGATACGCAGTATTTT
CASSPRTVTDTQYF
>TRBV7-2|NA|NA|TRBJ2-7
TGTGCCAGCAGCTTAAGATATTCCTACGAGCAGTACTTC
CASSLRYSYEQYF
>TRBV20-1|NA|NA|TRBJ1-1
TGCAGTGCTAGAGGGAACACTGAAGCTTTCTTT
CSARGNTEAFF
>TRBV6-5|TRBD2|NA|TRBJ2-1
TGTGCCACCAAGCGGGGGGTGTCGGGTGAGCAGTTCTTC
CATKRGVSGEQFF
>TRBV19|NA|NA|TRBJ2-1
TGTGCCAGTAGTATATCGGCTACATTAAATGAGCAGTTCTTC
CASSISATLNEQFF
>TRBV19|NA|NA|TRBJ1-6
TGTGCCAGTAGTAGGGCAGTCAATTCACCCCTCCACTTT
CASSRAVNSPLHF
>TRBV19|TRBD2|NA|TRBJ2-3
TGTGCCAGTAGAACCTCCGGGACTAGCGGCACAGATACGCAGTATTTT
CASRTSGTSGTDTQYF
>TRBV30|NA|once|TRBJ2-1
TGTGCCCTCGGGAGTGCCTGGAATGAGCAGTTCTTC
CALGSAWNEQFF
>TRBV11-3|TRBD2|NA|TRBJ2-3
TGTGCCAGCAGCCCCCTTGCGGGGGGCCGGGGAGATACGCAGTATTTT
CASSPLAGGRGDTQYF
>TRBV11-2|TRBD1|NA|TRBJ1-1
TGTGCCAGCAGCTCCCTCGGACAGGGCCGCACTGAAGCTTTCTTT
CASSSLGQGRTEAFF
>TRBV27|NA|NA|TRBJ2-1
TGTGCCAGCAGTTTAAGTCAGGGACACAATGAGCAGTTCTTC
CASSLSQGHNEQFF
>TRBV19|NA|once|TRBJ2-2
TGTGCCAGTAGTATCCGTCAGACTTACACCGGGGAGCTGTTTTTT
CASSIRQTYTGELFF
>TRBV15|TRBD1|NA|TRBJ1-2
TGTGCCACCAGCCTGCGGGACAGGGGCTATGGCTACACCTTC
CATSLRDRGYGYTF
>TRBV4-3|NA|NA|TRBJ2-6
TGCGCCAGCAGCCAAGATCCCCAGTCTCGTGCTGGGGCCAACGTCCTGACTTTC
CASSQDPQSRAGANVLTF
>TRBV2|NA|NA|TRBJ2-3
TGTGCCAGCATCAGCCTAACGGGGGATACGCAGTATTTT
CASISLTGDTQYF
>TRBV11-2|NA|NA|TRBJ1-4
TGTGCCAGCAGCTTTGGGACGGTTAATGAAAAACTGTTTTTT
CASSFGTVNEKLFF
>TRBV5-1|NA|NA|TRBJ1-4
TGCGCCAGCAGCTTGGCCTCCGGGACGACAAATGAAAAACTGTTTTTT
CASSLASGTTNEKLFF
>TRBV30|NA|NA|TRBJ1-1
TGTGCCTGGAGTGTATCCTTGACAGTCCCCGGGGACACTGAAGCTTTCTTT
CAWSVSLTVPGDTEAFF
>TRBV5-1|NA|NA|TRBJ1-5
TGCGCCAGCAGCAAGACAGTCCGCAATCAGCCCCAGCATTTT
CASSKTVRNQPQHF
>TRBV2|TRBD1|NA|TRBJ1-4
TGTGCCAGCACCCCGGACAGGGTTTTTAATGAAAAACTGTTTTTT
CASTPDRVFNEKLFF
>TRBV28|TRBD1|NA|TRBJ2-1
TGTGCCAGCAGATACGGACAGGGCGAACCCAATTACAATGAGCAGTTCTTC
CASRYGQGEPNYNEQFF
>TRBV6-5|NA|NA|TRBJ1-6
TGTGCCAGCAGTCCCGGGGGAGGGAGGGACTCACCCCTCCACTTT
CASSPGGGRDSPLHF
>TRBV7-9|TRBD1|NA|TRBJ1-4
TGTGCCAGCAGCGAACAGGGGGCCTCAACTAATGAAAAACTGTTTTTT
CASSEQGASTNEKLFF
>TRBV15|TRBD2|NA|TRBJ2-7
TGTGCCACCGCTAGGTCAGGGAGGGCCTACGAGCAGTACTTC
CATARSGRAYEQYF
>TRBV7-7|NA|NA|TRBJ2-7
TGTGCTAGCAGCTTTGGTCCTAGTTACGAGCAGTACTTC
CASSFGPSYEQYF
>TRBV9|NA|few|TRBJ1-1
TGTGCCAGCAGCCCCAAGGTCCAACTTCTGAACACTGAAGCTTTCTTT
CASSPKVQLLNTEAFF
>TRBV5-6|NA|once|TRBJ1-2
TGTGCCAGCAGCTTGTCTCAGGTCCGCTTCTTC
CASSLSQVRFF
>TRBV5-4|NA|NA|TRBJ1-2
TGTGCCAGCAGCCCCAGGGAGGGGTCAGGCTACACCTTC
CASSPREGSGYTF
>TRBV29-1|NA|NA|TRBJ1-1
TGCAGCGCTTACCTAATCATGAACACTGAAGCTTTCTTT
CSAYLIMNTEAFF
>TRBV19|NA|NA|TRBJ1-5
TGTGCCAGTAGCCTAGGGACGGCAATCTATAGCAATCAGCCCCAGCATTTT
CASSLGTAIYSNQPQHF
>TRBV7-8|NA|NA|TRBJ2-7
TGTGCCAGCAGCCGAATGACAAGGGCATCATACGAGCAGTACTTC
CASSRMTRASYEQYF
>TRBV15|NA|NA|TRBJ1-1
TGTGCCACCAGCAGGGCGGGCAGGATGAACACTGAAGCTTTCTTT
CATSRAGRMNTEAFF
>TRBV19|TRBD1|NA|TRBJ2-2
TGTGCCAGCCGAGGGACAGGGTCCGGGGAGCTGTTTTTT
CASRGTGSGELFF
>TRBV7-8|NA|NA|TRBJ2-5
TGTGCCAGCAGCTTAGGCCTCCAAGAGACCCAGTACTTC
CASSLGLQETQYF
>TRBV9|NA|NA|TRBJ1-1
TGTGCCAGCAGCCCCCACGGGGGTGCGAACACTGAAGCTTTCTTT
CASSPHGGANTEAFF
>TRBV29-1|NA|NA|TRBJ1-1
TGCAGCGTCAAGCAGGGAATCGGGGACACTGAAGCTTTCTTT
CSVKQGIGDTEAFF
>TRBV7-6|TRBD2|NA|TRBJ2-7
TGTGCCAGCAGCCCCCTCACGGGAGGCCCCTACGAGCAGTACTTC
CASSPLTGGPYEQYF